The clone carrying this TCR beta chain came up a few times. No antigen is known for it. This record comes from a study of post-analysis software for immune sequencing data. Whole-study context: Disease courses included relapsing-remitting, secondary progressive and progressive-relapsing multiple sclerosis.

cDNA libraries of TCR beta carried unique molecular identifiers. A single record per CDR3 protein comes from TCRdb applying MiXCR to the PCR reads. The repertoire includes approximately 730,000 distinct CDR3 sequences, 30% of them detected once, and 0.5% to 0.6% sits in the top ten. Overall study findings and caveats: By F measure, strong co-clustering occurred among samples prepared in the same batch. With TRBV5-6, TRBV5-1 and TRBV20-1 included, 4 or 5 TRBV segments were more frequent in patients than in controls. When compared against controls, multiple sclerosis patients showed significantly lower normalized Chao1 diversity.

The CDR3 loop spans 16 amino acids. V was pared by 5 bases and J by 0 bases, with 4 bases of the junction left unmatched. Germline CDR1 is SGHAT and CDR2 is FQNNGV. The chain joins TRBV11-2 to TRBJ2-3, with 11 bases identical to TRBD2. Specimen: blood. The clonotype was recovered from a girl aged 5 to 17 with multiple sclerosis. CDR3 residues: CASSRSGGGSTDTQYF. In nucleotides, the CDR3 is TGTGCCAGCAGCCGTAGCGGGGGGGGAAGCACAGATACGCAGTATTTT.